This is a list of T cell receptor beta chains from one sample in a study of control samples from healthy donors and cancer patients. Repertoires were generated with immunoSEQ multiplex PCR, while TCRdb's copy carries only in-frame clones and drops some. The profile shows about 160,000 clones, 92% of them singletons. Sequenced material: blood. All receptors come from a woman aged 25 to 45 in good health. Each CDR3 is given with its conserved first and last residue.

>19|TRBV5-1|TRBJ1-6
CASSTGPSRGSSYNSPLHF
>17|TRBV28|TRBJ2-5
CASSLGIRDTRVETQYF
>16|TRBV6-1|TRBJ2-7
CASSGVRGTGSYEQYF
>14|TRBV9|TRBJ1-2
CASSGGGLGYGYTF
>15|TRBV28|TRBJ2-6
CASSFSVDGANVLTF
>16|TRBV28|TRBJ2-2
CASSLYYRGSTGELFF
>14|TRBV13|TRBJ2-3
CASSLDSFTDTQYF
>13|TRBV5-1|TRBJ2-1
CASSLGPSNEQFF
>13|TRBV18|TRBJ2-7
CASSGRGSYEQYF
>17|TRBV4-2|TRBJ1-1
CASSQEGSGPMNTEAFF
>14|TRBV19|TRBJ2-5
CASRVGLRGETQYF
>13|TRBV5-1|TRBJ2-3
CASSSGSTDTQYF
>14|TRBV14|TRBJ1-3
CASSPFGAGNTIYF
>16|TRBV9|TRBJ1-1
CASSVKTGHANTEAFF
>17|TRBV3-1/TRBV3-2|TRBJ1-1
CASSQVPGQGEDTEAFF
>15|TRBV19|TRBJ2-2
CASSVGLPPTGELFF
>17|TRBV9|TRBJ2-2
CASSVRPTGANTGELFF
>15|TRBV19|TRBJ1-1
CASRFLQVPHTEAFF
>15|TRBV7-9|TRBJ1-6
CASSPTPGHNSPLHF
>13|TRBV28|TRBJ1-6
CASRVRYNSPLHF
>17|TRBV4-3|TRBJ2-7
CASSQDGGVAHYHEQYF
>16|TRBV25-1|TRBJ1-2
CASSPTGQGGSYGYTF
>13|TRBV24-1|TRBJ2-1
CATSDFTRNEQFF
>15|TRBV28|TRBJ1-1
CASSLSDSRWGEAFF
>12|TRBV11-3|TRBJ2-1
CASSFSFGEQFF
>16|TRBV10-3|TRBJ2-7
CAISEGRTSGTYEQYF
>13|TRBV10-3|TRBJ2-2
CAIRQGGAGELFF
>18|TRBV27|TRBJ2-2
CASSLSWRLAGLTGELFF
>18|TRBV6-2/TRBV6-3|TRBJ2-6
CASSYHGTGSSGANVLTF
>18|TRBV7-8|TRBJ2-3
CASSRSGIAGGVTDTQYF
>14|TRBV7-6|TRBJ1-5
CASSLDQLGQPQHF
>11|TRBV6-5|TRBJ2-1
CASRQWNEQFF
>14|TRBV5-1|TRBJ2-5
CASSFRQGTETQYF
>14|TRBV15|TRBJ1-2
CATSRDRTSYGYTF
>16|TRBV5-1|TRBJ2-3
CASSPGKRASTDTQYF